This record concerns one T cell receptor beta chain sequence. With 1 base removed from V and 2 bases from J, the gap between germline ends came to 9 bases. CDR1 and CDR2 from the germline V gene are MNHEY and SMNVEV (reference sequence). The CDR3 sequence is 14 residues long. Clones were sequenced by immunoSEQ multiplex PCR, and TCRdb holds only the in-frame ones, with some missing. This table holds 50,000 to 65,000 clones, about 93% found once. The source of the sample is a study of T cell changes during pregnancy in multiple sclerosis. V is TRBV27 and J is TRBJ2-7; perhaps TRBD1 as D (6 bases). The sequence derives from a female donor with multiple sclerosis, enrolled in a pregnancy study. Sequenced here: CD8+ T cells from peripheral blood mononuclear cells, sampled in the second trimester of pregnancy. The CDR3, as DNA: TGTGCCAGCAGTTTATGGGCAGGGGCCTACGAGCAGTACTTC. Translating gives CASSLWAGAYEQYF.